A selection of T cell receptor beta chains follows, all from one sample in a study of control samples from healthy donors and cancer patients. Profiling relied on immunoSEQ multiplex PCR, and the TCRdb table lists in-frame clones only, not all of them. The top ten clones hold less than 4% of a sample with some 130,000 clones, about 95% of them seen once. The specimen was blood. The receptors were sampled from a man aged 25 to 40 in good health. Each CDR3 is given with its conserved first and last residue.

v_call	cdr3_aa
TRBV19	CASSGGLTPSGANVLTF
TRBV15	CATSRGTGANYGYTF
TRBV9	CASSPGPAGPQHF
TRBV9	CASSVGAENTEAFF
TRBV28	CASSTRQSMHYGYTF
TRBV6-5	CASSREGNQPQHF
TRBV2	CASSDIEGSNTGELFF
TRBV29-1	CSVVPLDGRTNTEAFF
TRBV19	CASTETGPYSNQPQHF
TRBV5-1	CASSLSTGGAGDTQYF
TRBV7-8	CASSFHPGQLTDTQYF
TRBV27	CASSQDPSARNEQYF
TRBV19	CASSMGGGLLADTQYF
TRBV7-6	CASSSPSSSGIYF
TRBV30	CAWSVMGLVAYEQYF
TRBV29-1	CSAEWGEGTEAFF
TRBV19	CASNPFLNTGELFF
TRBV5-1	CASSLALANTGELFF
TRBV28	CASLRTAPYEQYF
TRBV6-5	CATGIQGASGSPLHF
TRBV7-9	CASRQTPGLGVNTGELFF
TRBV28	CASSYGGTSAEQFF
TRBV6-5	CASTTRDTSNQPQHF
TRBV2	CASSEALTGSQPQHF
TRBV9	CASSGGPSSYNEQFF
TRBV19	CASSTPVNIQYF
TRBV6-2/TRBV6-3	CASSYGRGYTF